Shown below are 24 T cell receptor beta chains from a single sample sequenced in a study of blood T cell repertoires in COVID-19. TCRdb's copy holds only in-frame clones and misses some; the assay was immunoSEQ multiplex PCR. The sample holds around 300,000 clones, 80% to 90% seen once. The sequenced material came from PBMCs or T cells enriched from blood (not recorded which). Every receptor here comes from a man in his thirties or forties who had recovered from COVID-19.

The chain joins TRBV4-2 to TRBJ2-5, with 7 bases aligning to TRBD1. Trimming at V came to 2 bases and at J to 3 bases, leaving 3 bases not matched to a gene. Germline loops: CDR1 LGHNA, CDR2 YNFKEQ. The CDR3 loop spans 14 amino acids. The CDR3 coding sequence is TGTGCCAGCAGCCAAAGTGGGACAGAAGAGACCCAGTACTTC. It encodes CASSQSGTEETQYF.

The V call is TRBV28, the J call TRBJ2-1; a possible D gene is TRBD2 (5 bases). Trimming removed 6 bases from V and 4 bases from J, with 10 bases in between. Germline V gene sequence: CDR1 MDHEN, CDR2 SYDVKM. The CDR3 loop spans 13 amino acids. The CDR3 reads CASREEPYNEQFF. The CDR3 region has the DNA TGTGCCAGCAGGGAGGAGCCGTACAATGAGCAGTTCTTC.

The chain recombines TRBV7-2 with TRBJ1-1; 10 bases fit TRBD1. This CDR3 has 13 residues. Trimming removed 1 base from V and 10 bases from J; junction bases left unmatched: 3. From germline, CDR1 is SGHTA and CDR2 FQGNSA. The CDR3 nucleotides are TGTGCCAGCAGCTTAGGGACAGGGGGGGGAGCTTTCTTT. Translated: CASSLGTGGGAFF.

This clone came up a few times. No conserved phenylalanine or tryptophan ends this CDR3, so it is likely a read error. Because the CDR3's place on the DNA is in doubt, the DNA is left out and the CDR3 is given as listed by TCRdb. V and J are TRBV11-3 and TRBJ1-6; TRBD1 is the table's D call, not checked against the DNA. Germline V gene data show CDR1 as SGHNT and CDR2 as YENEEA. 12 amino acids form the CDR3, both terminal residues included. CDR3 in amino acids: CASTLKEGQGTT.

This clone came up once. The rearrangement links TRBV19 to TRBJ1-6; 7 nucleotides agree with TRBD1. Germline CDR1 reads LNHDA; CDR2 reads SQIVND (reference sequence). V lost 3 bases and J lost 14; bases outside the gene matches: 16. The CDR3 covers 16 residues. CDR3 sequence: CASSMLTGLRSRTLHF. CDR3 DNA sequence: TGTGCCAGTAGTATGCTGACAGGGCTTCGTTCTCGGACCCTCCACTTT.

J is TRBJ1-1 and V is TRBV7-7; the match to TRBD1 covers 9 bases. Per the germline V gene, CDR1 is SSHAT and CDR2 is FNYEAQ (reference sequence). Trimming cost V 10 bases and J 3 bases; bases outside gene matches: 6. This CDR3 is built from 13 residues. The CDR3 sequence is CAISDRGDTEAFF. In nucleotides, the CDR3 is TGTGCCATCTCGGACAGGGGTGACACTGAAGCTTTCTTT.

This rearrangement joins TRBV19 to TRBJ1-6; D gene ambiguous. Trimming removed 7 bases at V and 7 bases at J, with 11 bases between. The CDR3 covers 13 residues. CDR1 LNHDA and CDR2 SQIVND come from the germline V gene (reference sequence). CDR3 DNA sequence: TGTGCCAGTATGTTCAACGGGAATTCACCCCTCCACTTT. This codes for CASMFNGNSPLHF.

The rearrangement uses TRBV11-2 and TRBJ1-2; perhaps TRBD1 as D (5 bases). CDR1 and CDR2 from the germline V gene are SGHAT and FQNNGV. The ends were cut back, 2 bases at V and 4 bases at J, with 11 bases in the middle. The CDR3 has 14 amino acids. Here the CDR3 DNA reads TGTGCCAGCAGCTTATCCAGGGCTACCTATGGCTACACCTTC. Amino acid sequence: CASSLSRATYGYTF.

This clone appeared a single time. The rearrangement joins TRBV2 to TRBJ2-3; 9 bases map to TRBD2. The CDR3 totals 15 residues. The junction had 4 bases not matched to a gene; V was cut back by 4 bases and J by 2 bases. Germline CDR1 reads SNHLY; CDR2 reads FYNNEI. CDR3 DNA sequence: TGTGCCAGCAGTGTTATAGCGGGGGACACAGATACGCAGTATTTT. Protein sequence: CASSVIAGDTDTQYF.

V usage is TRBV7-2 and J usage is TRBJ2-1, with TRBD1 as a possible D gene (6 bases). V was pared by 5 bases and J by 1 base, with 18 bases between. The CDR3 has 17 residues. Germline loops: CDR1 SGHTA, CDR2 FQGNSA. In nucleotides, the CDR3 is TGTGCCAGCAGCCCGCCCCCGGGACAACCTTCCTACAATGAGCAGTTCTTC. This sequence encodes CASSPPPGQPSYNEQFF.

V is TRBV5-8 and J is TRBJ2-1; possible D gene TRBD2, 7 bases. The CDR3 runs to 15 residues. Germline values: CDR1 SGHTS, CDR2 YDEGEE. V lost 1 base and J lost 8, with 16 bases in between. CDR3 sequence: CASSLPGGELDEQFF. The CDR3 nucleotides are TGTGCCAGCAGCTTGCCGGGGGGCGAGTTGGATGAGCAGTTCTTC.

To note about this clone: Distinct nucleotide sequences in the sample also encode this CDR3. V is TRBV9 and J is TRBJ2-7, with D possibly TRBD1 on 6 matching bases. Trimming cost V 0 bases and J 5 bases, with 9 bases left between them. The V gene's germline CDR1 is SGDLS and CDR2 YYNGEE. The CDR3 has 13 amino acids. In nucleotides, the CDR3 is TGTGCCAGCAGCGTAGGGCAGGGGAACGAGCAGTACTTC. This encodes CASSVGQGNEQYF.

V usage is TRBV25-1 and J usage is TRBJ2-7, with 8 bases identical to TRBD1. This CDR3 spans 14 amino acids. The germline CDR1 and CDR2 sequences are MGHDK and SYGVNS. V dropped 4 bases and J dropped 2; count of bases not matched to a gene: 4. DNA for the CDR3: TGTGCCAGCAGTGGACCCAGGGGGCCCTACGAGCAGTACTTC. It specifies CASSGPRGPYEQYF.

This rearrangement joins TRBV5-6 to TRBJ1-5; D possibly corresponds to TRBD1 (5 bases). This CDR3 is 14 amino acids long. The germline CDR1 and CDR2 sequences are SGHDT and YYEEEE. V lost 2 bases and J 3 bases, leaving 9 bases between the germline ends. The CDR3 DNA reads as TGTGCCAGCAGCTTTGGAGGGGCCAATCAGCCCCAGCATTTT. This encodes CASSFGGANQPQHF.

The chain recombines TRBV28 with TRBJ1-5; weak D call: TRBD1 (6 bases). Trimming took 7 bases from V and 5 from J, leaving 9 bases between them. This CDR3 spans 12 amino acids. CDR1 is MDHEN, CDR2 SYDVKM, per germline. CDR3 amino acids: CASTRGDQPQHF. The CDR3 nucleotides are TGTGCCAGCACCAGGGGCGATCAGCCCCAGCATTTT.

The rearrangement links TRBV5-1 to TRBJ1-2, with 7 positions matching TRBD1. Germline CDR1 reads SGHRS; CDR2 reads YFSETQ. Trimming at V came to 6 bases and at J to 4 bases, leaving 6 bases not matched to a gene. The CDR3 has 13 residues. CDR3 loop: CASTSGGSYGYTF. In DNA, the CDR3 is TGCGCCAGCACCTCAGGGGGGTCCTATGGCTACACCTTC.

V is TRBV18 and J is TRBJ2-4, with 7 bases aligning to TRBD1. Trimming removed 6 bases from V and 0 bases from J; junction bases left unmatched: 5. Germline CDR1 and CDR2: KGHSH and LQKENI. The CDR3 length is 15 residues. For the CDR3, the DNA is TGTGCCAGCTCGAAACAGGGGTTAGCCAAAAACATTCAGTACTTC. It specifies CASSKQGLAKNIQYF.

The chain joins TRBV3-1 (or the pseudogene TRBV3-2) to TRBJ1-6; 9 positions match TRBD1. With 4 bases clipped from V and 10 bases from J, the junction kept 5 bases outside the gene matches. CDR3 size: 14 residues. Germline assignment: CDR1 LGHDT and CDR2 YNNKEL (reference sequence). CDR3 sequence (DNA): TGTGCCAGCAGCCTGGGACAGGGTTCGTCACCCCTCCACTTT. Translating it yields CASSLGQGSSPLHF.

This chain links TRBV7-8 with TRBJ1-5; TRBD1 matches at 12 bases. CDR1 and CDR2 (germline): SGHVS, FQNEAQ. The CDR3 extends over 15 amino acids. With V trimmed by 8 bases and J by 7 bases, 9 bases remained unmatched. CDR3 DNA sequence: TGTGCCAGCTCAAGGGGACAGGGGGCGCGACAGCCCCAGCATTTT. As protein: CASSRGQGARQPQHF.

This sequence joins TRBV3-1 (or the pseudogene TRBV3-2) and TRBJ2-3; TRBD1 matches at 7 bases. Losses at the gene ends were 5 bases for V and 5 bases for J; bases not matched to a gene: 7. CDR3 length: 14 residues. Germline-derived CDR1 and CDR2 are LGHDT and YNNKEL (reference sequence). The CDR3 nucleotides read TGTGCCAGCAGCTCTCGGGCAGGGGGAGATACGCAGTATTTT. Translation: CASSSRAGGDTQYF.

This sequence joins TRBV19 and TRBJ2-2, with D perhaps matching TRBD1 (6 bases). Germline CDR1 LNHDA, CDR2 SQIVND (reference sequence). V lost 2 bases, J lost 1 base, and 8 bases lay in between. This CDR3 has 15 amino acids. The chain's CDR3 is CASSILGQNTGELFF. In DNA form, the CDR3 reads TGTGCCAGTAGTATATTGGGACAGAACACCGGGGAGCTGTTTTTT.

J is TRBJ2-7 and V is TRBV10-3, with a weak D call TRBD1 (5 bases). CDR1 and CDR2 (germline): ENHRY, SYGVKD. V was clipped by 6 bases and J by 3 bases, with 12 bases between them. This CDR3 contains 13 residues. The CDR3 is CAIRFGHDYEQYF. In nucleotides, the CDR3 is TGTGCCATCAGATTCGGACACGACTACGAGCAGTACTTC.

The chain is built from TRBV2 and TRBJ2-5; 8 bases agree with TRBD2. Germline V gene data show CDR1 as SNHLY and CDR2 as FYNNEI. This CDR3 has 15 amino acids. V shed 4 bases, J shed 4 bases, and the junction held 8 bases outside the gene matches. The CDR3 nucleotides are TGTGCCAGCAGTGCGGGGGGGCAATTTGGAGAGACCCAGTACTTC. Amino acid sequence: CASSAGGQFGETQYF.

The chain employs TRBV27 and TRBJ2-7; TRBD2 matches at 9 bases. Germline trimming cut 2 bases from V and 7 bases from J; bases unmatched to any gene: 6. CDR1 and CDR2 (germline): MNHEY, SMNVEV (reference sequence). The CDR3 extends over 14 amino acids. CDR3 region: CASSLGGGAKEQYF. The CDR3 DNA reads TGTGCCAGCAGTTTAGGCGGGGGGGCGAAAGAGCAGTACTTC.